This TCR beta chain was captured by sequencing in a study of blood T cell repertoires in COVID-19. Study details: Sites in the United States, Italy and Spain provided acute and convalescent COVID-19 samples. PBMCs, B-cell-depleted T cells, or T cells provided the cDNA or gDNA that made up the material.

Clones were read by immunoSEQ multiplex PCR, and TCRdb kept only the in-frame ones, dropping some. Of 130,000 to 150,000 clones listed, 65% to 85% are singletons. Study members were between about 18 and 89 years old and lived in over 20 US regions. A PCR-confirmed or clinician-diagnosed COVID-19 case had contacted exposed participants within 2 weeks of entry. Germline lookup yields CDR1 KGHDR and CDR2 SFDVKD. The CDR3 sequence is 15 residues long. With 2 bases removed from V and 1 base from J, the gap between germline ends came to 7 bases. The chain combines TRBV24-1 with TRBJ2-2; no firm D call. Input material: PBMCs or T cells enriched from blood (not recorded which). This TCR was sampled from a woman in her 50s who had been exposed to COVID-19. CDR3 sequence reads: CATSDSRKNTGELFF. The CDR3 DNA reads as TGTGCCACCAGTGATTCCAGAAAGAACACCGGGGAGCTGTTTTTT.